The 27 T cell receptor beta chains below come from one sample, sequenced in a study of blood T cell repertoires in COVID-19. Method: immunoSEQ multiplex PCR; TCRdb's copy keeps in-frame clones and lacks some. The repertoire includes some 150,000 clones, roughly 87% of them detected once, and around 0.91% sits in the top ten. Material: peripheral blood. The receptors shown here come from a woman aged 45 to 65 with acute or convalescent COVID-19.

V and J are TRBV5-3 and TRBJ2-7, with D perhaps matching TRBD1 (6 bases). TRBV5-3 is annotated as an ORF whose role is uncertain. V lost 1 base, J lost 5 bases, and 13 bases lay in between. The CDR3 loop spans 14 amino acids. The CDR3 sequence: CARSLINAGDEQYF. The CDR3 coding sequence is TGTGCCAGAAGCTTGATTAATGCAGGGGACGAGCAGTACTTC.

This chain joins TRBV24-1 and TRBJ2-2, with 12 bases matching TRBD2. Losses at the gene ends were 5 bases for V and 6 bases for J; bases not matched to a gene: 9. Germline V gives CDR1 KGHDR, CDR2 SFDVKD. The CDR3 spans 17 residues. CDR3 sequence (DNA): TGTGCCACCAGTGCGACTAGCGGGAGTACGGGTGCCGGGGAGCTGTTTTTT. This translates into CATSATSGSTGAGELFF.

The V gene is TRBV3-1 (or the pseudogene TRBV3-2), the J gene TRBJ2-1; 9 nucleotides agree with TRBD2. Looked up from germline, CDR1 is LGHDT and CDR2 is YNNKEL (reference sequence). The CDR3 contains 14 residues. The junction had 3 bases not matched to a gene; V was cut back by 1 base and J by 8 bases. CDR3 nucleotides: TGTGCCAGCAGCCAAGCGGCGGGGGGGGATGAGCAGTTCTTC. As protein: CASSQAAGGDEQFF.

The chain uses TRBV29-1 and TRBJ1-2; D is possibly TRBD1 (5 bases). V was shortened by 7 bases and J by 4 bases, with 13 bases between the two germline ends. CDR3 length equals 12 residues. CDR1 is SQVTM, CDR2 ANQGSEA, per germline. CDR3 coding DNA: TGCAGCGGGTCGCAGGGTACCTATGGCTACACCTTC. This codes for CSGSQGTYGYTF.

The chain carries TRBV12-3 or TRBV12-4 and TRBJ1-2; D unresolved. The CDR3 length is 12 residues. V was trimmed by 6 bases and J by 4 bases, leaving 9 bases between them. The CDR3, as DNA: TGTGCCAGCAGCCGGGGAAGCTATGGCTACACCTTC. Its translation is CASSRGSYGYTF.

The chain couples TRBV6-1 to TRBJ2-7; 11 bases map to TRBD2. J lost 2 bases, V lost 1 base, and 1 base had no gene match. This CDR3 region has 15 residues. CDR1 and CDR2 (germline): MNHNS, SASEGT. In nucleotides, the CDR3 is TGTGCCAGCAGTGAAGGACTAGCGGGGCCCTACGAGCAGTACTTC. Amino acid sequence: CASSEGLAGPYEQYF.

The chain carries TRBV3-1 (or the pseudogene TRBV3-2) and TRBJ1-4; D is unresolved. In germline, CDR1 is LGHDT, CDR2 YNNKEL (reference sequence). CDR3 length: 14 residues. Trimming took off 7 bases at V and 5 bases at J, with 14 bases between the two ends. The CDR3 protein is CASTNLGLNEKLFF. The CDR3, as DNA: TGTGCCAGCACCAATCTTGGACTCAATGAAAAACTGTTTTTT.

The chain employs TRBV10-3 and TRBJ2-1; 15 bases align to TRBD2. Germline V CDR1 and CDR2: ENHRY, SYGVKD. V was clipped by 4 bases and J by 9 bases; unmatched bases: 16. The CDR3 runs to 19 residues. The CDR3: CAISGDKGPGTSGGSEQFF. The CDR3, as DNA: TGTGCCATCAGTGGGGACAAAGGGCCCGGGACTAGCGGGGGGAGTGAGCAGTTCTTC.

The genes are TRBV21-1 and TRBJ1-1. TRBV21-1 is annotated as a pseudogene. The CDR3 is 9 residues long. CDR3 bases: TGTGCCAGCGAGGCTGAAGCTTTCTTT. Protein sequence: CASEAEAFF.

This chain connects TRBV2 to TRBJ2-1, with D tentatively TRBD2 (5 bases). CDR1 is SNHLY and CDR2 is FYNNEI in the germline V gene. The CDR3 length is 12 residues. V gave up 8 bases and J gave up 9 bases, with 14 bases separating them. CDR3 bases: TGTGCCAGCCGGGCATTAGGGAGTGAGCAGTTCTTC. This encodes CASRALGSEQFF.

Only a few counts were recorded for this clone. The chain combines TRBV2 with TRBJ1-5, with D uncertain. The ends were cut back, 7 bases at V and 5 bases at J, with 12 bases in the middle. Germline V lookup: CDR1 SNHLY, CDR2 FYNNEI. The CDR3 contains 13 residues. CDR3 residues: CASTREIDQPQHF. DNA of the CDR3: TGTGCCAGCACTCGGGAGATAGATCAGCCCCAGCATTTT.

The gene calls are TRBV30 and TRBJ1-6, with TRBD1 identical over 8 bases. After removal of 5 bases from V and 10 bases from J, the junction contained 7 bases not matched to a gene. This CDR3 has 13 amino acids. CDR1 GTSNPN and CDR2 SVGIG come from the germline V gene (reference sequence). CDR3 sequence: CAWGGQGGSPLHF. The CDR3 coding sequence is TGTGCCTGGGGAGGACAGGGAGGCTCACCCCTCCACTTT.

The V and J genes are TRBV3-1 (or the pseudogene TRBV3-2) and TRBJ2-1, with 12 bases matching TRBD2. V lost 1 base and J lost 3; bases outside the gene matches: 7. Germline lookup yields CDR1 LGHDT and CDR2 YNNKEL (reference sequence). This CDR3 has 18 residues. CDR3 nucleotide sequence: TGTGCCAGCAGCCAAGGACTAGCGGGAGTCTATTTCTACAATGAGCAGTTCTTC. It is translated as CASSQGLAGVYFYNEQFF.

The CDR3 spells CASSEPLTGTSGGATYNEQFF. The DNA of the CDR3 is TGTGCCAGCAGTGAACCCCTGACCGGGACTAGCGGGGGGGCCACCTACAATGAGCAGTTCTTC. The V gene is TRBV6-1, the J gene TRBJ2-1; 16 positions agree with TRBD2. The J segment lost 2 bases and the V segment lost 2 bases, leaving 12 bases of the junction unmatched. The CDR3 extends over 21 amino acids. The germline CDR1 and CDR2 sequences are MNHNS and SASEGT.

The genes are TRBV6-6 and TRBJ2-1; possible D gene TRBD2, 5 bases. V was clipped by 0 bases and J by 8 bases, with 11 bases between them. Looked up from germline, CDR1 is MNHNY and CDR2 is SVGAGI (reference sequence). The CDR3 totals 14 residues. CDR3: CASSYSGKRDEQFF. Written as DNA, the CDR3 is TGTGCCAGCAGTTACTCGGGTAAGAGGGATGAGCAGTTCTTC.

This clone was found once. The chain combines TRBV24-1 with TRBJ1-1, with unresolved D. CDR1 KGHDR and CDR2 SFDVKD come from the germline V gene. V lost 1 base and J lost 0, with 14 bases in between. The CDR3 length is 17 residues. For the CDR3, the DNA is TGTGCCACCAGTGATTTTCCACCAAAAGAGGTGAACACTGAAGCTTTCTTT. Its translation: CATSDFPPKEVNTEAFF.

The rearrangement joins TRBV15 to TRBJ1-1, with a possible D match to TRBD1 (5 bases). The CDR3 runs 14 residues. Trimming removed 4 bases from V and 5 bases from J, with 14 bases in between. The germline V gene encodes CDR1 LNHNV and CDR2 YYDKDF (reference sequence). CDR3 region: CATSMGRRRTEAFF. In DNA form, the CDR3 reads TGTGCCACCAGCATGGGGCGACGGCGGACTGAAGCTTTCTTT.

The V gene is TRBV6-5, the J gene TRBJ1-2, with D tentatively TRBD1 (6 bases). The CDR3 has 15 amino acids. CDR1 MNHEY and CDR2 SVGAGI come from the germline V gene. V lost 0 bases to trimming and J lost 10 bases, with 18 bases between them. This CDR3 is CASSYSIGGVSVYTF. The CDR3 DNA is TGTGCCAGCAGTTACTCGATTGGGGGCGTGTCCGTCTACACCTTC.

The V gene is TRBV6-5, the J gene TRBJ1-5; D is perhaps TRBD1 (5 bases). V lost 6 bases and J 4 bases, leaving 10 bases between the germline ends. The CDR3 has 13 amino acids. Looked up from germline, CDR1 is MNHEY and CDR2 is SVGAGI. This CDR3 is CASRQRGNQPQHF. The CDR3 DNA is TGTGCCAGCAGACAAAGGGGAAATCAGCCCCAGCATTTT.

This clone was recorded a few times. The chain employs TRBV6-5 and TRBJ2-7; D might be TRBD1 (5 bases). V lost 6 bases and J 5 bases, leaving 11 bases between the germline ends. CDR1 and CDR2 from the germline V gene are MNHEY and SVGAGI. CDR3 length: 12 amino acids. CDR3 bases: TGTGCCAGCAGCGCAGGGTACGACGAGCAGTACTTC. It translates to CASSAGYDEQYF.

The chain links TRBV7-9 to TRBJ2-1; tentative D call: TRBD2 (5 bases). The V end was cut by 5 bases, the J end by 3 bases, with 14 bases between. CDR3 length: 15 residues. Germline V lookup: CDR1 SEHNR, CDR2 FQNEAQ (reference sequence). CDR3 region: CASSALRGSYNEQFF. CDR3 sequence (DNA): TGTGCCAGCAGCGCCCTTCGGGGAAGCTACAATGAGCAGTTCTTC.

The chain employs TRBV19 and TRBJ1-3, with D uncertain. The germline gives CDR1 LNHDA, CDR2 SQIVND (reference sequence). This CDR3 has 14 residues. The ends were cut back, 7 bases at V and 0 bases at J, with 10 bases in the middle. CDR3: CASTFQVSGNTIYF. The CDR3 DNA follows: TGTGCCAGTACCTTCCAGGTCTCTGGAAACACCATATATTTT.

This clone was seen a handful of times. Written as DNA, the CDR3 is TGTGCCAGCAGCTTAACAACAGGGAACACTGAAGCTTTCTTT. It specifies CASSLTTGNTEAFF. The V gene is TRBV7-3, the J gene TRBJ1-1; D might be TRBD1 (5 bases). The CDR3 spans 14 residues. The V end was cut by 0 bases, the J end by 1 base, with 6 bases between. Germline lookup yields CDR1 SGHTA and CDR2 FQGTGA. Filled out from reference TRBV7-3 and TRBJ1-1, the complete variable domain reads GAGVSQTPSNKVTEKGKYVELRCDPISGHTALYWYRQSLGQGPEFLIYFQGTGAADDSGLPNDRFFAVRPEGSVSTLKIQRTERGDSAVYLCASSLTTGNTEAFFGQGTRLTVV.

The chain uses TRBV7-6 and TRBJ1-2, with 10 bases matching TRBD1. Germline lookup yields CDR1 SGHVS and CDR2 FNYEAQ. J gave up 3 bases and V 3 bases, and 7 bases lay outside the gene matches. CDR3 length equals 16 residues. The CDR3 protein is CASSLPGQGMDYGYTF. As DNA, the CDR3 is TGTGCCAGCAGCTTGCCGGGACAGGGGATGGACTATGGCTACACCTTC.

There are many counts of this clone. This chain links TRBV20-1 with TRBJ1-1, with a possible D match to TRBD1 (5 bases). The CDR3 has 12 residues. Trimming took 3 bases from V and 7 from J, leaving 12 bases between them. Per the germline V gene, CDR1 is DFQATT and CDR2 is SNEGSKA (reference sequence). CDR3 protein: CSASRRGLEAFF. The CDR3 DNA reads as TGCAGTGCTAGTAGGCGGGGCCTTGAAGCTTTCTTT.

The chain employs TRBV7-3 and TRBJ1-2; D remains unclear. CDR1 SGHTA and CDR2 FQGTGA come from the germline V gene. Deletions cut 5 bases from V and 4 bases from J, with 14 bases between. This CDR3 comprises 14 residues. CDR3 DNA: TGTGCCAGCAGCCCAGCCGGCGGTGGCTATGGCTACACCTTC. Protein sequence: CASSPAGGGYGYTF.

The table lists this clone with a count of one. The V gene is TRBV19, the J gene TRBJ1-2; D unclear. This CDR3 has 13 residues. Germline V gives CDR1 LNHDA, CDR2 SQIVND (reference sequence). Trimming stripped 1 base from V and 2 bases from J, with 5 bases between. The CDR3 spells CASSIAENYGYTF. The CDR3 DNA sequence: TGTGCCAGTAGTATAGCGGAGAACTATGGCTACACCTTC.